The present entry profiles one T cell receptor (beta chain) with its context. The sample belongs to a study of OX40 agonist ivuxolimab in advanced cancers. Study overall: Therapy given before enrollment (anti-PD-1, anti-PD-L1 or anti-CTLA-4) was allowed, and 40% to 50% had some.

Sequencing used immunoSEQ multiplex PCR; TCRdb keeps in-frame clones, though not all of them. The sample consists of tens of thousands of clones, 70% to 90% of them appearing once. The germline V gene encodes CDR1 KGHSH and CDR2 LQKENI. V lost 8 bases to trimming and J lost 4 bases, with 17 bases between them. The CDR3 has 14 amino acids. The sequence came from an adult with an advanced solid tumor such as melanoma, head and neck, liver or kidney cancer. The source material was CD4+ or CD8+ T cells sorted from blood, sampled in a trial of the OX40 agonist ivuxolimab. The chain is built from TRBV18 and TRBJ1-1; a possible D gene is TRBD1 (5 bases). The DNA of the CDR3 is TGTGCCAGCGCCTATCTGGGGACGGGCACTGAAGCTTTCTTT. It translates to CASAYLGTGTEAFF.